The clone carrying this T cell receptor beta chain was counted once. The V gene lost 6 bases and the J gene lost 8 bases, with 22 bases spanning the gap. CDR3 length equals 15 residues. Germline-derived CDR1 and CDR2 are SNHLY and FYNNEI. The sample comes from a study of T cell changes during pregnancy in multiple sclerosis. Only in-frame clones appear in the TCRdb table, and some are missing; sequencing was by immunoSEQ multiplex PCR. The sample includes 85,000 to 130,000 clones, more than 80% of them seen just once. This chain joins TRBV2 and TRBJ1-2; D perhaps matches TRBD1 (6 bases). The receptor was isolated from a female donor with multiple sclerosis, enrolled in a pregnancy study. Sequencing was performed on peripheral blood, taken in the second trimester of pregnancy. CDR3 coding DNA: TGTGCCAGCAGCGGGGGGCGCCCCACCTTATGGGGCTACACCTTC. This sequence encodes CASSGGRPTLWGYTF.